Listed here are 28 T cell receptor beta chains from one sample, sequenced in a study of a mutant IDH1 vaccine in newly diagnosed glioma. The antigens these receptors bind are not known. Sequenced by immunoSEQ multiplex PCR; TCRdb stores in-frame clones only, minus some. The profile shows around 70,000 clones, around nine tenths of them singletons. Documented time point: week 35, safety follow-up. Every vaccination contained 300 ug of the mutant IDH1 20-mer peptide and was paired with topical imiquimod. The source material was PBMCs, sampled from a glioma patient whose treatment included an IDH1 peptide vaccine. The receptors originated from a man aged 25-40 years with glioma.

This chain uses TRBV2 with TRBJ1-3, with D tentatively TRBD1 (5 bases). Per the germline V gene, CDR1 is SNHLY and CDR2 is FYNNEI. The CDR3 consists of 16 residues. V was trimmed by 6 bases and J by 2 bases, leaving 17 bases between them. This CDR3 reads CASSPSGLIAGNTIYF. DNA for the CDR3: TGTGCCAGCAGCCCCTCGGGGCTTATAGCTGGAAACACCATATATTTT. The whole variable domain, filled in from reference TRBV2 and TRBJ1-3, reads EPEVTQTPSHQVTQMGQEVILRCVPISNHLYFYWYRQILGQKVEFLVSFYNNEISEKSEIFDDQFSVERPDGSNFTLKIRSTKLEDSAMYFCASSPSGLIAGNTIYFGEGSWLTVV.

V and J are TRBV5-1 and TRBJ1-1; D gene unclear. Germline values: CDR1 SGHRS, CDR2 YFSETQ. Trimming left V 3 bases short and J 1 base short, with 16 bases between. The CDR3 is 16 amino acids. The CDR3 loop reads CASSSESGGSNTEAFF. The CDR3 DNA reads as TGCGCCAGCAGCTCCGAAAGCGGCGGCTCGAACACTGAAGCTTTCTTT.

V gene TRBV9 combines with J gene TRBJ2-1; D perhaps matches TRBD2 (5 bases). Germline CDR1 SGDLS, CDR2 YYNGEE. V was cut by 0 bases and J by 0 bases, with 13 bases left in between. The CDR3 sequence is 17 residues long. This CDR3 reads CASSVVGSASSYNEQFF. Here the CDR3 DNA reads TGTGCCAGCAGCGTAGTAGGTAGCGCCAGCTCCTACAATGAGCAGTTCTTC.

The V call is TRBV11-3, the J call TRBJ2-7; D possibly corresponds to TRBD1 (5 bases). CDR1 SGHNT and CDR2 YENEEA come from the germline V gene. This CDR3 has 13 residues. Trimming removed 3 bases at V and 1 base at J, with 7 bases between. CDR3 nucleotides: TGTGCCAGCAGCTTTGACAGTTCCTACGAGCAGTACTTC. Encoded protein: CASSFDSSYEQYF.

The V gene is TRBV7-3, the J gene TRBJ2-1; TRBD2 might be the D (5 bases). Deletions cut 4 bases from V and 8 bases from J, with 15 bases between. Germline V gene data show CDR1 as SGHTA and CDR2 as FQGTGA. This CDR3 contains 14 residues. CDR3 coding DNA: TGTGCCAGCAGCTCCGGCACTAGGTTGGATGAGCAGTTCTTC. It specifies CASSSGTRLDEQFF.

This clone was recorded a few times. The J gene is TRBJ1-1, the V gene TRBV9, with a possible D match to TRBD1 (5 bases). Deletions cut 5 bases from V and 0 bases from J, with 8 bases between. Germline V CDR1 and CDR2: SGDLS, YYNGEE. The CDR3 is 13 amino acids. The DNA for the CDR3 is TGTGCCAGCAGTGACAGACTGAACACTGAAGCTTTCTTT. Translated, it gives CASSDRLNTEAFF.

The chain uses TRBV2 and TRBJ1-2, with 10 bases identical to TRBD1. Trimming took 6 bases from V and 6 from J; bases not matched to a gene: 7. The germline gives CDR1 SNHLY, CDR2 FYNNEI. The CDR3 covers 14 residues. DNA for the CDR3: TGTGCCAGCAGGATAAGACAGGGGGCCGATGGCTACACCTTC. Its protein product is CASRIRQGADGYTF.

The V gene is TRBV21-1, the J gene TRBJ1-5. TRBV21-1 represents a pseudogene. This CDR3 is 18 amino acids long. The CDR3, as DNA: TGTGCCAGCAGCAATCAAAGCGGGACACCCTATTCCAATCAGCCCCAGCATTTT. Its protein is CASSNQSGTPYSNQPQHF.

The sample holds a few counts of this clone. Written as DNA, the CDR3 is TGTGCCTGGAGTGTACTCTCACATACGCAGTATTTT. Protein product: CAWSVLSHTQYF. The rearrangement joins TRBV30 to TRBJ2-3; D gene uncertain. Trimming cost V 0 bases and J 7 bases, with 8 bases left between them. This CDR3 region has 12 residues. Looked up from germline, CDR1 is GTSNPN and CDR2 is SVGIG (reference sequence).

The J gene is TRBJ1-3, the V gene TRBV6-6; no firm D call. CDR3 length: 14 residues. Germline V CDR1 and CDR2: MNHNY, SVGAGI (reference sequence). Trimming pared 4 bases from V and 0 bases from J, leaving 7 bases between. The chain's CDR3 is CASSSRSSGNTIYF. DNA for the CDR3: TGTGCCAGCAGTTCCCGGAGCTCTGGAAACACCATATATTTT.

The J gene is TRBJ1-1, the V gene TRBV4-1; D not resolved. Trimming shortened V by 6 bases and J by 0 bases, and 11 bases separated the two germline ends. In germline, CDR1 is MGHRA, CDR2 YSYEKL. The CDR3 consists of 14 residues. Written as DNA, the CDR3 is TGCGCCAGCAGTCATAACTCCATGAACACTGAAGCTTTCTTT. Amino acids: CASSHNSMNTEAFF.

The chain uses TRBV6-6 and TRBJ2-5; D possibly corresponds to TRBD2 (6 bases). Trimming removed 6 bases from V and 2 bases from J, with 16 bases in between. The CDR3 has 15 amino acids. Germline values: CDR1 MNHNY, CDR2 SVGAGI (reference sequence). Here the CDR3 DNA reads TGTGCCAGCAGAAACGGGGGACGGGGACAAGAGACCCAGTACTTC. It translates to CASRNGGRGQETQYF.

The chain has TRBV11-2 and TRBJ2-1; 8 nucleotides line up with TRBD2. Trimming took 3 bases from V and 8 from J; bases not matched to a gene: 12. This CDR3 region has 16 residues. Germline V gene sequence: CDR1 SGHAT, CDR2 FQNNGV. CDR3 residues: CASSFVREGRCYEQFF. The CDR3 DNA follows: TGTGCCAGCAGCTTTGTTCGGGAGGGGAGATGCTATGAGCAGTTCTTC.

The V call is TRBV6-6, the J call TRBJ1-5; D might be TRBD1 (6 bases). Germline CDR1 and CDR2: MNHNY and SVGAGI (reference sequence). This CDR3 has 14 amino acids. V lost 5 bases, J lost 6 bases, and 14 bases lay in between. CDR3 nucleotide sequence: TGTGCCAGCAGTCGTACAGGGATATCTCAGCCCCAGCATTTT. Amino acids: CASSRTGISQPQHF.

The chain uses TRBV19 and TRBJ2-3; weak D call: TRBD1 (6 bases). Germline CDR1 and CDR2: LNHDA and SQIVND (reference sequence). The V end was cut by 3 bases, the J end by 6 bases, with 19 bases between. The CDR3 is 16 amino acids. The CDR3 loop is CASSIRAAGVLDTQYF. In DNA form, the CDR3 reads TGTGCCAGTAGTATTCGGGCGGCAGGGGTTTTGGATACGCAGTATTTT. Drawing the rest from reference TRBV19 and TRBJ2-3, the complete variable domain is DGGITQSPKYLFRKEGQNVTLSCEQNLNHDAMYWYRQDPGQGLRLIYYSQIVNDFQKGDIAEGYSVSREKKESFPLTVTSAQKNPTAFYLCASSIRAAGVLDTQYFGPGTRLTVL.

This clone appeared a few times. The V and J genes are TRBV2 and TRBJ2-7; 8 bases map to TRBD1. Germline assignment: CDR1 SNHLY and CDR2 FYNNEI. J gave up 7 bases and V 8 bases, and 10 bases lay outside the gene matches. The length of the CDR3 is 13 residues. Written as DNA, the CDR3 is TGTGCCAGCTCTTCGACAGGGGTTGTGGAGCAGTACTTC. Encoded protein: CASSSTGVVEQYF.

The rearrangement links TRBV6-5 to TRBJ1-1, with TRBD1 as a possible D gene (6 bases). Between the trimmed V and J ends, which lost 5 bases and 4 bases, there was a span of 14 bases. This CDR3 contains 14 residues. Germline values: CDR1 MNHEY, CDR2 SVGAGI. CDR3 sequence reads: CASSTTWGATEAFF. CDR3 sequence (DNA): TGTGCCAGCAGTACTACCTGGGGGGCCACTGAAGCTTTCTTT.

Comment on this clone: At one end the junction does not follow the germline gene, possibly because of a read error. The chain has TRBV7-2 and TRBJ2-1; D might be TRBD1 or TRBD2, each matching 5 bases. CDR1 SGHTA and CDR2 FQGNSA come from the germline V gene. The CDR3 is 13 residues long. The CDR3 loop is CASSLRGVAEKFF. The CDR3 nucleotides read TGTGCCAGCAGCCTAAGGGGAGTTGCTGAGAAGTTCTTC.

The DNA of the CDR3 is TGTGCCTGGAGTGTGGGAGGGGCGGTTCCCTACGAGCAGTACTTC. It is translated as CAWSVGGAVPYEQYF. J is TRBJ2-7 and V is TRBV30, with 7 bases identical to TRBD2. This CDR3 has 15 residues. Germline CDR1 and CDR2: GTSNPN and SVGIG (reference sequence). After removal of 0 bases from V and 2 bases from J, the junction contained 7 bases not matched to a gene.

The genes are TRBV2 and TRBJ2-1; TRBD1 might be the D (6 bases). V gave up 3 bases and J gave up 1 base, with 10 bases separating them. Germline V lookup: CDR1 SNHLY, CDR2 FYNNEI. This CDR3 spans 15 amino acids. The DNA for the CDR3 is TGTGCCAGCAGTGATTTGAGGGGGTCCTACAATGAGCAGTTCTTC. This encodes CASSDLRGSYNEQFF.

Here the CDR3 reads CASSPTFSGTYEQYF. CDR3 nucleotide sequence: TGTGCCAGCAGCCCAACCTTTAGCGGGACTTACGAGCAGTACTTC. The V call is TRBV7-2, the J call TRBJ2-7; 8 bases map to TRBD2. Per germline, CDR1 SGHTA and CDR2 FQGNSA. CDR3 length: 15 residues. The V and J ends lost 5 bases and 4 bases, in that order; junction bases with no gene match: 10.

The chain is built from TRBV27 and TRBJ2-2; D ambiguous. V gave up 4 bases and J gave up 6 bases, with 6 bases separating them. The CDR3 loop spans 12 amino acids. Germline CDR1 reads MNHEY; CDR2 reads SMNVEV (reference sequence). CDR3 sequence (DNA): TGTGCCAGCAGTTCACCACCCGGGGAGCTGTTTTTT. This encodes CASSSPPGELFF.

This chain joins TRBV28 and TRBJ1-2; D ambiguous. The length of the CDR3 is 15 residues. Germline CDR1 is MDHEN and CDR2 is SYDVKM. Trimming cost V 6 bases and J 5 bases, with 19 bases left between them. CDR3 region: CASRDPGGLLYGYTF. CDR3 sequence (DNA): TGTGCCAGCAGGGACCCCGGAGGTCTATTGTATGGCTACACCTTC.

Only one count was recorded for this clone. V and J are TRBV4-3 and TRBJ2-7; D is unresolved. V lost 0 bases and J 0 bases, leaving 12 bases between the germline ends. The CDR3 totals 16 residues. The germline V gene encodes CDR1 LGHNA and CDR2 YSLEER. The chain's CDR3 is CASSQDRRGVSYEQYF. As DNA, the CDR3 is TGCGCCAGCAGCCAAGATAGGAGAGGAGTCTCCTACGAGCAGTACTTC.

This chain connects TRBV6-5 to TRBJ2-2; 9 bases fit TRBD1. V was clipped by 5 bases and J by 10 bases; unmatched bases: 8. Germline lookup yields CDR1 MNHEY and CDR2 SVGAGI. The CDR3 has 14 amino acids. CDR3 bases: TGTGCCAGCAGTAACAGACAGGGGGTTGTGGAGCTGTTTTTT. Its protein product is CASSNRQGVVELFF.

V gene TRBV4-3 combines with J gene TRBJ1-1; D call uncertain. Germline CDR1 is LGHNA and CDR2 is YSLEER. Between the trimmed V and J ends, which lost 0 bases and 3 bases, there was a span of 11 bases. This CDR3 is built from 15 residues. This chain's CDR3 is CASSQDSRPDTEAFF. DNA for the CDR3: TGCGCCAGCAGCCAAGATAGTCGTCCGGACACTGAAGCTTTCTTT.

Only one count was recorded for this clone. CDR3 nucleotide sequence: TGTGCCAGCAGATCGGACTACTCCTACGAGCAGTACTTC. It yields the protein CASRSDYSYEQYF. The chain employs TRBV27 and TRBJ2-7, with D tentatively TRBD2 (6 bases). CDR1 is MNHEY, CDR2 SMNVEV, per germline (reference sequence). CDR3 length: 13 amino acids. Trimming took 6 bases from V and 0 from J, leaving 9 bases between them.

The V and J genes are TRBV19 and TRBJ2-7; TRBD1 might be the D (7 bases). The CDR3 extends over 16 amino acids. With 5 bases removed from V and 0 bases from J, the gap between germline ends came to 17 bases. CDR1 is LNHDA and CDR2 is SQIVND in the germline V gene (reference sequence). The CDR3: CASSPQGGPVSYEQYF. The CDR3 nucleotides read TGTGCCAGTAGTCCCCAGGGGGGACCGGTCTCCTACGAGCAGTACTTC.